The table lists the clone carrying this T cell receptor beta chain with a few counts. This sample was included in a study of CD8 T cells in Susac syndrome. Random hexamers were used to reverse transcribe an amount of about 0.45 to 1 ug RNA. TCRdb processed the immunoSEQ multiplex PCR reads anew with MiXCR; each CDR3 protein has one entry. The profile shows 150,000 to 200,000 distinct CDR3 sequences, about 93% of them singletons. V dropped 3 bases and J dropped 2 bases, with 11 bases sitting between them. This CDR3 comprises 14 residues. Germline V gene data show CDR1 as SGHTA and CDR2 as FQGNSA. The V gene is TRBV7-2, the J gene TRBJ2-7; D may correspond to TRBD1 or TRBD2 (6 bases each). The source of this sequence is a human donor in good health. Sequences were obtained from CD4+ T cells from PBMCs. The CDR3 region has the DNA TGTGCCAGCAGCTTGGACGGGGGCACCTACGAGCAGTACTTC. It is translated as CASSLDGGTYEQYF. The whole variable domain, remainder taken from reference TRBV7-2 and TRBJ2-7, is GAGVSQSPSNKVTEKGKDVELRCDPISGHTALYWYRQSLGQGLEFLIYFQGNSAPDKSGLPSDRFSAERTGGSVSTLTIQRTQQEDSAVYLCASSLDGGTYEQYFGPGTRLTVT.